The 21 T cell receptor beta chains below all came from one sample that was sequenced in a study of T and B cells in COVID-19 patients. Multiplex PCR with BIOMED2 TRB-A/B primer pools amplified TRB rearrangements. TCRdb reprocessed the multiplex PCR reads with MiXCR, giving one entry per CDR3 protein. The sample yields approximately 3,000 distinct CDR3 sequences, approximately 24% seen once. From blood, roughly 250-550 ng of genomic DNA served as TRB template. The sequencing sample was made of blood. These receptor sequences come from a human donor with active COVID-19.

In this sample, this clonotype turned up a few times. The J gene is TRBJ2-7, the V gene TRBV12-3 or TRBV12-4, with a tentative D call TRBD2 (5 bases). CDR3 length equals 11 residues. Trimming stripped 7 bases from V and 4 bases from J, with 8 bases between. Here the CDR3 reads CASTPGYEQYF. CDR3 nucleotides: TGTGCCAGCACCCCGGGGTACGAGCAGTACTTC.

This clonotype was recorded only once. This chain joins TRBV12-3 or TRBV12-4 and TRBJ1-1, with no clear D. The CDR3 contains 13 residues. The V and J ends lost 5 bases and 2 bases respectively, with 9 bases between them. The CDR3 here is CASSESRNTEAFF. In DNA form, the CDR3 reads TGTGCCAGCAGTGAATCAAGAAACACTGAAGCTTTCTTT.

Sample share makes this clonotype medium-sized (0.01 to 0.1%). The V and J genes are TRBV18 and TRBJ2-2, with D tentatively TRBD1 (6 bases). CDR3 size: 16 residues. V gave up 2 bases and J gave up 3 bases, with 13 bases separating them. CDR1 and CDR2 from the germline V gene are KGHSH and LQKENI. The CDR3 here is CASSPRQGRDTGELFF. The CDR3 DNA reads as TGTGCCAGCTCACCAAGGCAGGGGCGTGACACCGGGGAGCTGTTTTTT.

The V call is TRBV7-2, the J call TRBJ1-2; D is undetermined. Germline V gene data show CDR1 as SGHTA and CDR2 as FQGNSA. Trimming removed 1 base from V and 3 bases from J, with 6 bases in between. This CDR3 has 13 amino acids. The CDR3 reads CASSLEDYYGYTF. The CDR3 region has the DNA TGTGCCAGCAGCTTAGAGGACTACTATGGCTACACCTTC.

Regarding this clonotype: It may be a read error: a sequence one base away is much more abundant. The chain combines TRBV19 with TRBJ1-1, with a possible D match to TRBD1 (6 bases). This CDR3 contains 15 residues. Looked up from germline, CDR1 is LNHDA and CDR2 is SQIVND (reference sequence). The CDR3 bases are TGTGTCAGTAGAGGGAACCGGGACATGAACACTGAAGCTTTCTTT. Translated: CVSRGNRDMNTEAFF.

In this sample, this clonotype is medium-sized. J is TRBJ2-2 and V is TRBV27; D is perhaps TRBD2 (5 bases). Per the germline V gene, CDR1 is MNHEY and CDR2 is SMNVEV (reference sequence). The CDR3 has 15 residues. V was cut by 2 bases and J by 0 bases, with 7 bases left in between. The CDR3 region has the DNA TGTGCCAGCAGTTTAGGGAGAACGAACACCGGGGAGCTGTTTTTT. Protein product: CASSLGRTNTGELFF.

This clonotype has just a few counts. The V gene is TRBV7-2, the J gene TRBJ2-2; D is unresolved. Germline CDR1 reads SGHTA; CDR2 reads FQGNSA. The CDR3 covers 13 residues. Trimming cost V 9 bases and J 5 bases, with 13 bases left between them. Written as DNA, the CDR3 is TGTGCCAGGTGGAACAGATGGACCGGGGAGCTGTTTTTT. It is translated as CARWNRWTGELFF.

This clonotype was picked up a small number of times. The chain has TRBV6-1 and TRBJ2-7; 7 positions agree with TRBD1. CDR3 size: 12 residues. V trimming: 6 bases; J trimming: 3 bases; junction bases outside the gene matches: 2. Germline V gives CDR1 MNHNS, CDR2 SASEGT. CDR3 loop: CASRGTVYEQYF. The CDR3 DNA reads TGTGCCAGCAGGGGGACAGTCTACGAGCAGTACTTC.

J is TRBJ1-1 and V is TRBV6-4; D gene unclear. This CDR3 contains 14 residues. From germline, CDR1 is MRHNA and CDR2 SNTAGT. V lost 6 bases, J lost 4 bases, and 15 bases lay in between. The CDR3 loop is CASSNRPDGTEAFF. The CDR3 DNA reads TGTGCCAGCAGCAACCGTCCGGACGGCACTGAAGCTTTCTTT.

This clonotype is labeled medium-sized. V and J are TRBV6-2 or TRBV6-3 and TRBJ2-7; 10 nucleotides agree with TRBD1. J gave up 2 bases and V 5 bases, and 3 bases lay outside the gene matches. CDR3 size: 14 residues. The germline V gene encodes CDR1 MNHEY and CDR2 SVGEGT. The CDR3 DNA sequence: TGTGCCAGCAGTACGGGACAGGGGACCTACGAGCAGTACTTC. It translates to CASSTGQGTYEQYF.

This clonotype is medium-sized by share. The chain employs TRBV19 and TRBJ1-2; TRBD1 aligns across 7 bases. Germline assignment: CDR1 LNHDA and CDR2 SQIVND (reference sequence). The trim removed 7 bases at V and 8 bases at J, leaving 7 bases unmatched. This CDR3 is 12 amino acids long. CDR3 residues: CASKGQLIGYTF. CDR3 in DNA: TGTGCCAGTAAGGGACAGCTTATCGGCTACACCTTC.

V and J are TRBV5-6 and TRBJ2-7, with D perhaps matching TRBD1 or TRBD2 (5 bases each). Looked up from germline, CDR1 is SGHDT and CDR2 is YYEEEE. CDR3 length: 15 residues. The V end lost 3 bases, the J end lost 2 bases, and 15 bases lay between the germline ends. DNA for the CDR3: TGTGCCAGCAGCTCGGACCCTGGGACGGCCTACGAGCAGTACTTC. This encodes CASSSDPGTAYEQYF.

This clonotype has just a few counts. The V call is TRBV7-9, the J call TRBJ1-1; possibly TRBD1 for D (5 bases). The germline CDR1 and CDR2 sequences are SEHNR and FQNEAQ (reference sequence). V lost 3 bases and J lost 7, with 18 bases in between. This CDR3 spans 15 amino acids. The CDR3: CASSFLGTDPGEAFF. The CDR3, as DNA: TGTGCCAGCAGCTTCTTAGGGACCGATCCAGGTGAAGCTTTCTTT.

By share, this clonotype counts as medium-sized. V and J are TRBV10-3 and TRBJ2-7, with no clear D. The CDR3 is made up of 13 amino acids. CDR1 and CDR2 from the germline V gene are ENHRY and SYGVKD. V lost 5 bases and J lost 2, with 10 bases in between. Here the CDR3 DNA reads TGTGCCATCAGTACAGCCGCTCCCTACGAGCAGTACTTC. Its translation is CAISTAAPYEQYF.

This clonotype came up a few times. Possible read error: a much larger clone is one base away. This sequence joins TRBV6-5 and TRBJ2-1; TRBD2 matches 9 bases. This CDR3 comprises 17 residues. The V gene end was trimmed by 0 bases and the J gene end by 11 bases; junction bases not matched to a gene: 14. Germline V lookup: CDR1 MNHEY, CDR2 SVGAGI. The CDR3 region is CASSYSSRLAGKNKQFF. Written as DNA, the CDR3 is TGTGCCAGCAGTTACTCTAGTAGGCTAGCGGGAAAGAATAAGCAGTTCTTC.

This clonotype counts as large. The chain has TRBV29-1 and TRBJ2-1; possible D gene TRBD2, 6 bases. The CDR3 runs to 10 residues. V lost 6 bases, J lost 8 bases, and 8 bases lay in between. The V gene's germline CDR1 is SQVTM and CDR2 ANQGSEA. CDR3: CSVAGHEQFF. For the CDR3, the DNA is TGCAGCGTGGCGGGACATGAGCAGTTCTTC.

By proportion, this clonotype is medium-sized. V usage is TRBV12-3 or TRBV12-4 and J usage is TRBJ2-1, with no clear D. Trimming cost V 3 bases and J 15 bases, with 12 bases left between them. The CDR3 has 11 residues. This CDR3 is CASSLIGLMFF. As DNA, the CDR3 is TGTGCCAGCAGTTTGATAGGGCTTATGTTCTTC.

This clonotype is classed as medium-sized. V is TRBV19 and J is TRBJ1-1; tentative D call: TRBD1 (5 bases). V was clipped by 6 bases and J by 4 bases, with 9 bases between them. This CDR3 has 12 residues. Germline values: CDR1 LNHDA, CDR2 SQIVND (reference sequence). The CDR3, as DNA: TGTGCCAGTAGCAGACAGTTCACTGAAGCTTTCTTT. This encodes CASSRQFTEAFF.

Judged by abundance, this clonotype is medium-sized (0.01 to 0.1%). The rearrangement joins TRBV19 to TRBJ2-7, with 9 nucleotides matching TRBD1. CDR1 is LNHDA and CDR2 is SQIVND in the germline V gene (reference sequence). The CDR3 loop spans 16 amino acids. V trimming: 5 bases; J trimming: 5 bases; junction bases outside the gene matches: 13. The CDR3 region is CASSLTPGQGRNEQYF. The CDR3 DNA reads as TGTGCCAGTAGTCTGACCCCGGGACAGGGAAGGAACGAGCAGTACTTC.

This clonotype is medium-sized (0.01 to 0.1%) within its sample. The V gene is TRBV5-1, the J gene TRBJ2-7, with 8 positions matching TRBD1. CDR1 is SGHRS, CDR2 YFSETQ, per germline. Unmatched junction bases numbered 7, after V lost 3 bases and J lost 2 bases. This CDR3 region has 15 residues. The DNA of the CDR3 is TGCGCCAGCAGCTCCCCCGACAGGGGAACCTACGAGCAGTACTTC. Translating it yields CASSSPDRGTYEQYF. Looking up the rest from reference TRBV5-1 and TRBJ2-7 gives the full variable domain: KAGVTQTPRYLIKTRGQQVTLSCSPISGHRSVSWYQQTPGQGLQFLFEYFSETQRNKGNFPGRFSGRQFSNSRSEMNVSTLELGDSALYLCASSSPDRGTYEQYFGPGTRLTVT.

With regard to this clonotype: One end of the junction is discordant with germline, which a read error may explain. The chain has TRBV7-9 and TRBJ2-3, with a possible D match to TRBD1 (5 bases). CDR3 size: 16 residues. CDR1 SEHNR and CDR2 FQNEAQ come from the germline V gene (reference sequence). This CDR3 is CASSSSSGRRTDTQYF. CDR3 in DNA: TGTGCGAGCAGCTCCTCCTCAGGGCGGCGCACAGATACGCAGTATTTT.